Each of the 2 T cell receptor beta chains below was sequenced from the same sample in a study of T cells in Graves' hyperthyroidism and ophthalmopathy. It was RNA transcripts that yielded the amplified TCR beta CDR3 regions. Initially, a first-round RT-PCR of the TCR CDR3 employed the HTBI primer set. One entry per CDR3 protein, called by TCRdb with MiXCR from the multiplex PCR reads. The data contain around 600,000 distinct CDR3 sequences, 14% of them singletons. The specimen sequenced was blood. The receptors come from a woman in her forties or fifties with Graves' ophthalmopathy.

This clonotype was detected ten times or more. The CDR3 here is CSARDRRQPINTEAFF. CDR3 in DNA: TGCAGTGCTAGAGATCGGCGACAGCCTATTAACACTGAAGCTTTCTTT. The J gene is TRBJ1-1, the V gene TRBV20-1, with D perhaps matching TRBD1 (5 bases). This CDR3 is built from 16 residues. The V and J ends lost 0 bases and 2 bases respectively, with 16 bases between them. Germline V gives CDR1 DFQATT, CDR2 SNEGSKA (reference sequence).

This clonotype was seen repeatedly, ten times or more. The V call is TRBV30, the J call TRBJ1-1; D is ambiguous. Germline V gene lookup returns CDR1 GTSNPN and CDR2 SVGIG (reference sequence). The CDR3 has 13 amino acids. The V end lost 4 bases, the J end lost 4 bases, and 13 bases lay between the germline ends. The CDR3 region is CAWIIGGLTEAFF. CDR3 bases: TGTGCCTGGATTATTGGCGGTCTCACTGAAGCTTTCTTT.